One sample yielded the 22 T cell receptor beta chains listed below, sequenced in a study of sequential checkpoint blockade in melanoma. Sample treatment: randomized to nivolumab then ipilimumab (arm A) or the reverse (arm B). Clones were sequenced by immunoSEQ multiplex PCR, and TCRdb holds only the in-frame ones, with some missing. The sample lists about 3,400 clones; about 60% were seen once. Sequences were derived from CD8+ T cells sorted from blood (inferred from file names), sampled from a patient given nivolumab and ipilimumab in sequence. The receptors stem from a human donor with melanoma.

This clone has more than one count but fewer than ten. The chain recombines TRBV21-1 with TRBJ1-5; TRBD1 was called by the table and not checked on the DNA. TRBV21-1 is noted as a pseudogene. The CDR3 has 16 residues. As DNA, the CDR3 is TGTGCCAGCAGCGCGCGGGACAGATCGCGCAATCAGCCCCAGCATTTT. Translating it yields CASSARDRSRNQPQHF.

J is TRBJ2-7 and V is TRBV5-1; 9 nucleotides line up with TRBD2. The germline V gene encodes CDR1 SGHRS and CDR2 YFSETQ. Losses at the gene ends were 0 bases for V and 3 bases for J; bases not matched to a gene: 1. The CDR3 has 14 amino acids. The CDR3 region is CASSLGLADYEQYF. The CDR3 DNA sequence: TGCGCCAGCAGCTTGGGACTAGCGGACTACGAGCAGTACTTC.

This clone was observed a handful of times. The chain recombines TRBV9 with TRBJ1-1; TRBD1 matches at 7 bases. The V gene end was trimmed by 2 bases and the J gene end by 0 bases; junction bases not matched to a gene: 7. Germline V CDR1 and CDR2: SGDLS, YYNGEE. CDR3 length: 16 residues. The CDR3 spells CASSVYSGTVNTEAFF. CDR3 coding DNA: TGTGCCAGCAGCGTCTACTCGGGGACAGTGAACACTGAAGCTTTCTTT.

CDR3 coding DNA: TGTGCCAGCAGCGTCGGACAGGGGGCGGTCTACGAGCAGTACTTC. Its protein is CASSVGQGAVYEQYF. J is TRBJ2-7 and V is TRBV9, with TRBD1 identical over 11 bases. The CDR3 is made up of 15 amino acids. Unmatched junction bases numbered 4, after V lost 2 bases and J lost 3 bases. The germline CDR1 and CDR2 sequences are SGDLS and YYNGEE.

The genes are TRBV7-9 and TRBJ2-7; 7 bases align to TRBD2. CDR1 is SEHNR and CDR2 is FQNEAQ in the germline V gene (reference sequence). Unmatched junction bases numbered 12, after V lost 5 bases and J lost 2 bases. CDR3 length equals 16 residues. Here the CDR3 DNA reads TGTGCCAGCAGCCCCCGAGAGGCTAGCGGAGCCTACGAGCAGTACTTC. Encoded protein: CASSPREASGAYEQYF.

The gene calls are TRBV19 and TRBJ1-1; 7 bases align to TRBD1. CDR3 length: 14 residues. V was pared by 4 bases and J by 8 bases, with 10 bases of the junction left unmatched. Germline-derived CDR1 and CDR2 are LNHDA and SQIVND (reference sequence). CDR3: CASSTPGQTVEAFF. As DNA, the CDR3 is TGTGCCAGTAGTACGCCGGGACAGACCGTAGAAGCTTTCTTT. Full variable domain (rest looked up from reference TRBV19 and TRBJ1-1): DGGITQSPKYLFRKEGQNVTLSCEQNLNHDAMYWYRQDPGQGLRLIYYSQIVNDFQKGDIAEGYSVSREKKESFPLTVTSAQKNPTAFYLCASSTPGQTVEAFFGQGTRLTVV.

This clone appeared a few times. The chain links TRBV9 to TRBJ2-7; TRBD2 aligns across 13 bases. V dropped 4 bases and J dropped 7; count of bases not matched to a gene: 5. This CDR3 is built from 14 residues. Germline V gene lookup returns CDR1 SGDLS and CDR2 YYNGEE. This CDR3 reads CASSRTSGSWEQYF. CDR3 bases: TGTGCCAGCAGCAGGACTAGCGGGAGTTGGGAGCAGTACTTC.

J is TRBJ2-5 and V is TRBV27, with D maybe TRBD1 (5 bases). Judging by the DNA end, TRBJ2-7 fits better; the J call may be wrong. The CDR3 runs 14 residues. Germline V gene lookup returns CDR1 MNHEY and CDR2 SMNVEV (reference sequence). CDR3 protein: CASRSFDSTYEQYF. CDR3 DNA sequence: TGTGCCAGCAGATCCTTCGACAGTACCTACGAGCAGTACTTC.

This clone was detected only a few times. The V gene is TRBV10-3, the J gene TRBJ2-3; possibly TRBD2 for D (5 bases). The CDR3 is 15 residues long. V was trimmed by 2 bases and J by 4 bases, leaving 13 bases between them. Per the germline V gene, CDR1 is ENHRY and CDR2 is SYGVKD. In DNA, the CDR3 is TGTGCCATCAGTGAGAAAAGCGGATCTTCAGATACGCAGTATTTT. The encoded protein is CAISEKSGSSDTQYF.

This clone was seen a few times. The chain couples TRBV7-3 to TRBJ2-2, with 9 nucleotides matching TRBD1. Per germline, CDR1 SGHTA and CDR2 FQGTGA. CDR3 length equals 15 residues. V was pared by 8 bases and J by 5 bases, with 9 bases of the junction left unmatched. CDR3 sequence: CASSPGQGLTGELFF. CDR3 bases: TGTGCCAGCTCTCCAGGACAGGGGTTAACCGGGGAGCTGTTTTTT.

A few counts support this clone. The rearrangement joins TRBV5-5 to TRBJ2-7; 15 bases map to TRBD2. The CDR3 loop spans 14 amino acids. The V gene's germline CDR1 is SGHKS and CDR2 YYEKEE (reference sequence). The junction had 3 bases not matched to a gene; V was cut back by 4 bases and J by 7 bases. The CDR3 spells CASSHGLAGGEQYF. As DNA, the CDR3 is TGTGCCAGCAGCCACGGACTAGCGGGAGGGGAGCAGTACTTC.

The rearrangement links TRBV6-5 to TRBJ1-6; D is ambiguous. Germline-derived CDR1 and CDR2 are MNHEY and SVGAGI. The CDR3 extends over 16 amino acids. V was shortened by 0 bases and J by 13 bases, with 19 bases between the two germline ends. CDR3 sequence: CASSYSSETSLWPLHF. The CDR3 DNA reads as TGTGCCAGCAGTTACTCATCCGAGACAAGCCTCTGGCCCCTCCACTTT.

By proportion, this clone is hyperexpanded. The chain combines TRBV5-1 with TRBJ2-7; D is possibly TRBD1 (6 bases). The CDR3 is made up of 14 amino acids. The germline CDR1 and CDR2 sequences are SGHRS and YFSETQ. Trimming removed 1 base at V and 2 bases at J, with 10 bases between. CDR3 nucleotides: TGCGCCAGCAGCTTGTTTCAGGGGCCCTACGAGCAGTACTTC. This codes for CASSLFQGPYEQYF.

The chain has TRBV27 and TRBJ1-4, with 7 bases identical to TRBD1. The J segment lost 4 bases and the V segment lost 6 bases, leaving 8 bases of the junction unmatched. Germline V gene lookup returns CDR1 MNHEY and CDR2 SMNVEV (reference sequence). The CDR3 sequence is 15 residues long. The CDR3 sequence is CASRVGQVLNEKLFF. The CDR3 region has the DNA TGTGCCAGCAGAGTAGGACAGGTGCTTAATGAAAAACTGTTTTTT.

The CDR3 loop reads CASSRRVAHVLDEQYF. CDR3 nucleotide sequence: TGTGCCAGCAGTAGACGAGTAGCACACGTGTTAGACGAGCAGTACTTC. This chain links TRBV21-1 with TRBJ2-7; the D call in the table, TRBD2, was not verified against the DNA. TRBV21-1 is classified as a pseudogene. The CDR3 loop spans 16 amino acids.

V gene TRBV4-1 combines with J gene TRBJ1-2, with D possibly TRBD1 on 6 matching bases. Germline lookup yields CDR1 MGHRA and CDR2 YSYEKL. Trimming removed 7 bases at V and 2 bases at J, with 17 bases between. This CDR3 is built from 15 residues. In nucleotides, the CDR3 is TGCGCCAGCACCTCACAGGGTAAAGCAAACTATGGCTACACCTTC. It translates to CASTSQGKANYGYTF.

This clone was counted only a few times. V gene TRBV29-1 combines with J gene TRBJ1-1, with D unresolved. This CDR3 is built from 11 residues. CDR1 is SQVTM and CDR2 is ANQGSEA in the germline V gene. Trimming removed 7 bases at V and 0 bases at J, with 6 bases between. CDR3 amino acids: CSGVLNTEAFF. For the CDR3, the DNA is TGCAGCGGTGTCTTGAACACTGAAGCTTTCTTT.

The sample holds a few counts of this clone. V and J are TRBV19 and TRBJ1-1; the D gene is possibly TRBD1 (5 bases). The CDR3 runs to 13 residues. The V and J ends lost 6 bases and 1 base respectively, with 9 bases between them. CDR1 and CDR2 from the germline V gene are LNHDA and SQIVND (reference sequence). The CDR3 nucleotides are TGTGCCAGTAGGTACGGACAGAACACTGAAGCTTTCTTT. This encodes CASRYGQNTEAFF.

This clone was seen a few times. The rearrangement uses TRBV6-5 and TRBJ2-1; 8 bases are a match to TRBD2. The germline CDR1 and CDR2 sequences are MNHEY and SVGAGI. The junction had 9 bases not matched to a gene; V was cut back by 7 bases and J by 4 bases. The CDR3 totals 15 residues. CDR3 coding DNA: TGTGCCAGCACCCGAACAGCGGGAGAGTACAATGAGCAGTTCTTC. Translation: CASTRTAGEYNEQFF.

This chain connects TRBV27 to TRBJ1-1, with 7 bases that match TRBD1. The germline CDR1 and CDR2 sequences are MNHEY and SMNVEV (reference sequence). The CDR3 spans 14 residues. The trim removed 5 bases at V and 1 base at J, leaving 4 bases unmatched. CDR3 sequence (DNA): TGTGCCAGCAGTCCGCGGACAGGGAACACTGAAGCTTTCTTT. This gives the protein CASSPRTGNTEAFF.

The chain is built from TRBV2 and TRBJ2-1, with 7 bases identical to TRBD1. V lost 6 bases, J lost 5 bases, and 4 bases stayed unmatched. The CDR3 contains 13 residues. Per the germline V gene, CDR1 is SNHLY and CDR2 is FYNNEI. For the CDR3, the DNA is TGTGCCAGCAGCCTGGGACAGCACAATGAGCAGTTCTTC. Translation: CASSLGQHNEQFF.

This chain uses TRBV10-1 with TRBJ2-7, with 11 bases that match TRBD2. Germline values: CDR1 WNHNN, CDR2 SYGVQD (reference sequence). CDR3 length: 16 residues. V shed 0 bases and J 6 bases; nucleotides not matched to a gene: 7. The chain's CDR3 is CASSESLAGGRGEQYF. CDR3 coding DNA: TGCGCCAGCAGTGAGTCTTTAGCGGGAGGGCGAGGCGAGCAGTACTTC.